The present TCR beta chain was sequenced within a study of blood T cell repertoires in COVID-19. Assay: immunoSEQ multiplex PCR; the TCRdb copy retains only in-frame clones and omits some. The sample carries fewer than 95,000 clones, 90% recorded once. The CDR3 length is 15 residues. The V gene's germline CDR1 is SGHRS and CDR2 YFSETQ. The germline V and J ends were trimmed by 0 bases and 8 bases, with 14 bases remaining between them. The chain uses TRBV5-1 and TRBJ1-4, with D uncertain. The receptor comes from an elderly woman with acute or convalescent COVID-19. Sequencing was done on a sample of peripheral blood. CDR3 region: CASSLAGTEVEKLFF. The DNA for the CDR3 is TGCGCCAGCAGCTTGGCCGGTACGGAGGTCGAAAAACTGTTTTTT.